Listed here are 29 T cell receptor beta chains from one sample, sequenced in a study of OX40 agonist ivuxolimab in advanced cancers. Clones were read by immunoSEQ multiplex PCR, and TCRdb kept only the in-frame ones, dropping some. The sample lists more than 45,000 clones, around 89% seen once, with around 12% in the top ten. This material consisted of CD4+ or CD8+ T cells sorted from blood, taken in a trial of the OX40 agonist ivuxolimab. The receptors were sampled from an adult with an advanced solid tumor such as melanoma, head and neck, liver or kidney cancer.

The gene calls are TRBV10-2 and TRBJ1-2, with a weak D call TRBD1 (5 bases). Deletions cut 1 base from V and 6 bases from J, with 18 bases between. In germline, CDR1 is WSHSY, CDR2 SAAADI. The CDR3 runs 16 residues. CDR3 residues: CASSEWGTPSGDGYTF. CDR3 bases: TGCGCCAGCAGTGAGTGGGGGACCCCCAGCGGGGATGGCTACACCTTC.

A single count supports this clone. This sequence joins TRBV30 and TRBJ2-1; 8 nucleotides line up with TRBD2. Trimming took 0 bases from V and 5 from J; bases not matched to a gene: 6. Germline V CDR1 and CDR2: GTSNPN, SVGIG (reference sequence). The CDR3 extends over 15 amino acids. Here the CDR3 DNA reads TGTGCCTGGAGTGTACGAAGCGGGAGAGACAATGAGCAGTTCTTC. Translated: CAWSVRSGRDNEQFF.

V and J are TRBV11-2 and TRBJ2-5; D call uncertain. Germline CDR1 is SGHAT and CDR2 is FQNNGV. The CDR3 spans 17 residues. Trimming cost V 10 bases and J 2 bases, with 26 bases left between them. The CDR3 loop is CATALYFGGTIQETQYF. For the CDR3, the DNA is TGTGCCACAGCATTGTACTTCGGCGGAACTATACAAGAGACCCAGTACTTC.

This chain links TRBV6-5 with TRBJ2-7; 7 positions agree with TRBD2. Germline loops: CDR1 MNHEY, CDR2 SVGAGI. This CDR3 comprises 15 residues. V shed 2 bases and J 5 bases; nucleotides not matched to a gene: 9. The chain's CDR3 is CASSYGGVRINEQYF. In DNA form, the CDR3 reads TGTGCCAGCAGTTACGGGGGGGTTCGGATAAACGAGCAGTACTTC.

CDR3 in amino acids: CASSDSTGGEQYF. In DNA, the CDR3 is TGTGCCAGCAGCGATTCGACGGGCGGCGAGCAGTACTTC. This chain links TRBV14 with TRBJ2-7; no firm D call. Germline V gene sequence: CDR1 SGHDN, CDR2 FVKESK. The CDR3 loop spans 13 amino acids. Trimming removed 5 bases from V and 6 bases from J, with 14 bases in between.

Regarding this clone: The junction and the germline gene differ at one end; a read error may be behind it. The rearrangement uses TRBV7-9 and TRBJ1-1; a possible D gene is TRBD1 (5 bases). The CDR3 has 13 residues. The germline CDR1 and CDR2 sequences are SEHNR and FQNEAQ (reference sequence). The CDR3 DNA sequence: TGTGCCAGCGTTGGGGGGGGGAACCCTGAAGCTTTCTTT. It is translated as CASVGGGNPEAFF. The variable domain in full, with the rest retrieved from reference TRBV7-9 and TRBJ1-1, is DTGVSQNPRHKITKRGQNVTFRCDPISEHNRLYWYRQTLGQGPEFLTYFQNEAQLEKSRLLSDRFSAERPKGSFSTLEIQRTEQGDSAMYLCASVGGGNPEAFFGQGTRLTVV.

The V call is TRBV9, the J call TRBJ2-3; 8 nucleotides match TRBD2. With V trimmed by 3 bases and J by 1 base, 7 bases remained unmatched. The CDR3 extends over 16 amino acids. The V gene's germline CDR1 is SGDLS and CDR2 YYNGEE. CDR3 nucleotides: TGTGCCAGCAGCGAAGAAGCGGGGGAAGGCACAGATACGCAGTATTTT. This sequence encodes CASSEEAGEGTDTQYF. Supplemented by reference TRBV9 and TRBJ2-3, the full variable domain reads DSGVTQTPKHLITATGQRVTLRCSPRSGDLSVYWYQQSLDQGLQFLIQYYNGEERAKGNILERFSAQQFPDLHSELNLSSLELGDSALYFCASSEEAGEGTDTQYFGPGTRLTVL.

This clone was picked up one time. This chain joins TRBV5-1 and TRBJ2-1, with D possibly TRBD1 on 5 matching bases. Germline lookup yields CDR1 SGHRS and CDR2 YFSETQ. The CDR3 runs 12 residues. With 4 bases removed from V and 10 bases from J, the gap between germline ends came to 12 bases. As DNA, the CDR3 is TGCGCCAGCAGCCCCGGAGCAGGGGAGCAGTTCTTC. It specifies CASSPGAGEQFF.

The V gene is TRBV5-6, the J gene TRBJ2-7, with 7 bases aligning to TRBD1. CDR1 and CDR2 (germline): SGHDT, YYEEEE. CDR3 length: 14 amino acids. The ends lost 2 bases at V and 3 bases at J; junction bases unmatched: 5. Written as DNA, the CDR3 is TGTGCCAGCAGCTTCGGACAGGACCACTACGAGCAGTACTTC. Amino acid sequence: CASSFGQDHYEQYF.

The chain joins TRBV5-4 to TRBJ2-2; possibly TRBD1 or TRBD2 for D (6 bases each). Germline assignment: CDR1 SGHNT and CDR2 YYREEE (reference sequence). With 4 bases removed from V and 4 bases from J, the gap between germline ends came to 17 bases. The CDR3 length is 16 residues. The CDR3 loop is CASSPAGHRITGELFF. The DNA of the CDR3 is TGTGCCAGCAGCCCCGCGGGACACCGAATCACCGGGGAGCTGTTTTTT.

J is TRBJ1-1 and V is TRBV2; possibly TRBD1 for D (5 bases). V lost 6 bases to trimming and J lost 4 bases, with 12 bases between them. Germline CDR1 is SNHLY and CDR2 is FYNNEI. The CDR3 runs 13 residues. In DNA, the CDR3 is TGTGCCAGCAGGGGGGTCTGGGGCACTGAAGCTTTCTTT. Amino acid sequence: CASRGVWGTEAFF.

V gene TRBV4-2 combines with J gene TRBJ1-2, with D perhaps matching TRBD1 (5 bases). The CDR3 sequence is 16 residues long. The V gene's germline CDR1 is LGHNA and CDR2 YNFKEQ. Trimming shortened V by 4 bases and J by 5 bases, and 20 bases separated the two germline ends. The CDR3 nucleotides read TGTGCCAGCAGCCCGCGTCCAGGGTCCCTTCGATATGGCTACACCTTC. Translating gives CASSPRPGSLRYGYTF.

J is TRBJ1-5 and V is TRBV5-1; no reliable D call. The germline V gene encodes CDR1 SGHRS and CDR2 YFSETQ. CDR3 size: 13 residues. V was cut by 1 base and J by 5 bases, with 7 bases left in between. CDR3 in DNA: TGCGCCAGCAGCTTGACTCCCGATCAGCCCCAGCATTTT. Amino acids: CASSLTPDQPQHF.

The V gene is TRBV6-1, the J gene TRBJ2-3; D possibly corresponds to TRBD2 (6 bases). The CDR3 totals 15 residues. Germline-derived CDR1 and CDR2 are MNHNS and SASEGT. The V and J ends lost 5 bases and 4 bases respectively, with 16 bases between them. CDR3 bases: TGTGCCAGCAGTCCCTGGCGGGGAAAGGCAGATACGCAGTATTTT. It translates to CASSPWRGKADTQYF.

V gene TRBV13 combines with J gene TRBJ2-1; 8 bases align to TRBD1. The trim removed 5 bases at V and 5 bases at J, leaving 5 bases unmatched. This CDR3 is built from 14 residues. Germline V CDR1 and CDR2: PRHDT, FYEKMQ (reference sequence). The CDR3 nucleotides read TGTGCCAGCAGCCTCGGGACAGGACACAATGAGCAGTTCTTC. Protein: CASSLGTGHNEQFF.

This chain uses TRBV19 with TRBJ1-1; the D gene is possibly TRBD1 (6 bases). V was clipped by 6 bases and J by 6 bases, with 17 bases between them. The CDR3 sequence is 14 residues long. Germline CDR1 is LNHDA and CDR2 is SQIVND (reference sequence). CDR3 nucleotide sequence: TGTGCCAGTAGACCACGGGGGGCAAGGGCTGAAGCTTTCTTT. Its protein product is CASRPRGARAEAFF.

The chain has TRBV9 and TRBJ2-3, with TRBD1 matching over 8 bases. The length of the CDR3 is 15 residues. The trim removed 2 bases at V and 4 bases at J, leaving 6 bases unmatched. Germline V lookup: CDR1 SGDLS, CDR2 YYNGEE. The CDR3 DNA sequence: TGTGCCAGCAGCGTCAGGACAGGGCGGTCAGATACGCAGTATTTT. It specifies CASSVRTGRSDTQYF. The full variable domain, rest sourced from reference TRBV9 and TRBJ2-3, is DSGVTQTPKHLITATGQRVTLRCSPRSGDLSVYWYQQSLDQGLQFLIQYYNGEERAKGNILERFSAQQFPDLHSELNLSSLELGDSALYFCASSVRTGRSDTQYFGPGTRLTVL.

The count of this clone is one. This chain connects TRBV29-1 to TRBJ1-2; D is unclear. V gave up 0 bases and J gave up 3 bases, with 14 bases separating them. Germline V lookup: CDR1 SQVTM, CDR2 ANQGSEA. The CDR3 extends over 15 amino acids. The CDR3 nucleotides are TGCAGCGTTGAAGATTTGGCAGGCGGAGACTATGGCTACACCTTC. Protein: CSVEDLAGGDYGYTF.

This clone has more than one count but fewer than ten. The rearrangement links TRBV4-1 to TRBJ1-5; no firm D call. Germline assignment: CDR1 MGHRA and CDR2 YSYEKL. Trimming took off 4 bases at V and 5 bases at J, with 9 bases between the two ends. The CDR3 extends over 13 amino acids. For the CDR3, the DNA is TGCGCCAGCAGCCTAAAGCCAGATCAGCCCCAGCATTTT. This gives the protein CASSLKPDQPQHF.

This rearrangement joins TRBV9 to TRBJ2-3, with a weak D call TRBD1 (5 bases). This CDR3 has 14 amino acids. Germline CDR1 reads SGDLS; CDR2 reads YYNGEE. Trimming pared 1 base from V and 4 bases from J, leaving 10 bases between. CDR3 protein: CASSVTGRADTQYF. As DNA, the CDR3 is TGTGCCAGCAGCGTAACCGGCAGGGCAGATACGCAGTATTTT.

The J gene is TRBJ1-2, the V gene TRBV4-1; a weak D match, TRBD1 (5 bases). V was pared by 2 bases and J by 7 bases, with 14 bases between. The V gene's germline CDR1 is MGHRA and CDR2 YSYEKL. The CDR3 length is 14 residues. In DNA, the CDR3 is TGCGCCAGCAGCCAAAAGTATTCAGGGACTGGCTACACCTTC. It translates to CASSQKYSGTGYTF.

This clone appeared a few times. The chain links TRBV7-3 to TRBJ1-1; unclear D gene. Looked up from germline, CDR1 is SGHTA and CDR2 is FQGTGA. The CDR3 runs to 13 residues. Trimming left V 8 bases short and J 4 bases short, with 14 bases between. This CDR3 is CASGRELSTEAFF. CDR3 bases: TGTGCCAGCGGGAGGGAGTTGAGCACTGAAGCTTTCTTT. Using reference TRBV7-3 and TRBJ1-1 for the parts outside the CDR3, the full variable domain is GAGVSQTPSNKVTEKGKYVELRCDPISGHTALYWYRQSLGQGPEFLIYFQGTGAADDSGLPNDRFFAVRPEGSVSTLKIQRTERGDSAVYLCASGRELSTEAFFGQGTRLTVV.

The chain recombines TRBV27 with TRBJ1-1, with D possibly TRBD1 on 5 matching bases. The CDR3 extends over 16 amino acids. Trimming stripped 2 bases from V and 0 bases from J, with 13 bases between. Per the germline V gene, CDR1 is MNHEY and CDR2 is SMNVEV (reference sequence). The CDR3 sequence: CASSLMGTVMNTEAFF. The CDR3 DNA is TGTGCCAGCAGTTTAATGGGGACGGTCATGAACACTGAAGCTTTCTTT.

The chain joins TRBV7-9 to TRBJ2-3; D is unresolved. Germline CDR1 and CDR2: SEHNR and FQNEAQ (reference sequence). Trimming stripped 2 bases from V and 4 bases from J, with 4 bases between. This CDR3 has 12 residues. The CDR3 DNA is TGTGCCAGCAGCTTAAGGCCAGATACGCAGTATTTT. This codes for CASSLRPDTQYF.

This chain links TRBV7-9 with TRBJ1-2; 7 bases are a match to TRBD1. CDR3 length equals 15 residues. Per the germline V gene, CDR1 is SEHNR and CDR2 is FQNEAQ (reference sequence). After removal of 4 bases from V and 5 bases from J, the junction contained 10 bases not matched to a gene. The CDR3 nucleotides are TGTGCCAGCAGCTCCCCGCCGACAGGGACGTATGGCTACACCTTC. It is translated as CASSSPPTGTYGYTF. Together with reference TRBV7-9 and TRBJ1-2, the CDR3 gives the full variable domain: DTGVSQNPRHKITKRGQNVTFRCDPISEHNRLYWYRQTLGQGPEFLTYFQNEAQLEKSRLLSDRFSAERPKGSFSTLEIQRTEQGDSAMYLCASSSPPTGTYGYTFGSGTRLTVV.

The chain couples TRBV5-6 to TRBJ2-7; TRBD2 is a possible D gene (6 bases). Germline lookup yields CDR1 SGHDT and CDR2 YYEEEE. V was pared by 2 bases and J by 13 bases, with 22 bases between. The CDR3 length is 14 residues. The CDR3 region has the DNA TGTGCCAGCAGCTTCTCCCTCTCCGGGATAGCGGAATACTTC. Protein sequence: CASSFSLSGIAEYF.

The chain is built from TRBV2 and TRBJ2-3, with 7 positions matching TRBD2. The germline gives CDR1 SNHLY, CDR2 FYNNEI. The length of the CDR3 is 14 residues. The CDR3 sequence is CASFWEGRADTQYF. DNA for the CDR3: TGTGCTAGCTTCTGGGAGGGCCGGGCAGATACGCAGTATTTT.

V usage is TRBV6-1 and J usage is TRBJ2-7; possible D gene TRBD1, 5 bases. This CDR3 has 13 amino acids. Germline lookup yields CDR1 MNHNS and CDR2 SASEGT. V was clipped by 5 bases and J by 7 bases, with 15 bases between them. CDR3 region: CASSKQGFEEQYV. The CDR3 region has the DNA TGTGCCAGCAGTAAGCAGGGTTTTGAGGAGCAGTACGTC.

J is TRBJ2-2 and V is TRBV19, with D perhaps TRBD2 (5 bases). Germline-derived CDR1 and CDR2 are LNHDA and SQIVND (reference sequence). The CDR3 extends over 14 amino acids. V lost 3 bases and J 4 bases, leaving 9 bases between the germline ends. CDR3 sequence: CASSMASGTGELFF. The CDR3 bases are TGTGCCAGTAGTATGGCCAGCGGCACCGGGGAGCTGTTTTTT.